The T cell receptor beta chain described here comes from a study of blood T cells in healthy people across ages (dated by TCRdb to between 2014 and 2017). Regarding the research as a whole: In model experiments, roughly one uniquely barcoded TCR beta cDNA molecule per two T cells was captured by template switching. Age-related changes in TCR beta repertoire diversity were measured in the study by deep sequencing normalized with unique cDNA molecular identifiers. Four age groups were formed from the donors: young (average 16 years), middle-aged (just under 40), aged (over 55) and long-lived (approximately 78). The study analyzed two additional independent replicas of 1 million unique cDNA reads from the same blood draw for two donors, one aged 18 to 30 and one aged 80 or older.

The donors were 40 or so Caucasian individuals from Russia, aged roughly 6 to 90 years, who were systemically healthy. Each donor gave 8 to 10 milliliters of peripheral blood, collected into EDTA-treated Vacutainer tubes. Ficoll-Paque density-gradient centrifugation was used to isolate PBMCs, with at least 7 million obtained per sample. Total RNA was extracted from PBMCs with Trizol reagent, with at least 5 micrograms obtained per sample. Naive CD45RAhigh/CD27high T cell percentages were measured by flow cytometry on a PBMC aliquot from every donor. Points on this clonotype: The target of this receptor is not known. No clone much larger than this one lies a single base away; base qualities are absent.

Results the study describes overall, beyond this receptor: As age increased, observed TCR beta diversity per million T cells dropped in a roughly linear way, and a significant reduction was already evident by age 40. There was a strong correlation between observed TCR beta diversity and the percentage of naive T cells measured by flow cytometry. The long-lived group showed more naive CD4+ T cells, fewer expanded clones and increased TCR diversity than the aged group, suggesting age selection. Because profiling used bulk unsorted PBMCs, naive and antigen-experienced compartments could not be compared conclusively. Estimates of total diversity based on one million sequenced T cells were regarded as lower bounds and as underestimates. Because donor CMV infection status was unknown, age-related changes in expanded clonotypes were potentially confounded.

The library was made by 5' RACE. This sample was sequenced with an Illumina HiSeq 2500. The second PCR ran for about 6 to 12 cycles and used a J-beta primer mix along with a sample-barcoded 5' primer. A unique molecular identifier was introduced onto each TCR beta cDNA molecule by a template-switch 5' adaptor carrying 12 random nucleotides. Each sample yielded at least 2.5 million CDR3-containing paired-end reads. All of the RNA was converted into first-strand cDNA using the Mint cDNA synthesis kit, with a TRBC-specific oligonucleotide serving as the primer. All cDNA was treated with uracil-DNA glycosylase and then went through a first 18-cycle PCR with the universal primers M1SS and BC2_uni_R. Under the source paper's analysis protocol: Normalization of each sample was performed by random selection of 1 million high-quality reads, each carrying a distinct molecular identifier. Instead of being binned into consensus sequences, reads that shared molecular identifiers were thrown out. MiTCR, run with a Q25 quality threshold and the strictest error-elimination algorithm, handled CDR3 identification, clonotype clustering and error correction. Lower-bound total TCR beta diversity was estimated with a nonparametric unseen species model using Euler transformation. TCRdb trimmed the raw reads at Q25, called clones with MiXCR and kept productive beta chains. For every CDR3 protein sequence, its rows merge into one entry that carries the most common genes and DNA. These V and J calls originate from TCRdb's pipeline instead of the authors' own analysis. Recorded for this sample are about 560,000 distinct CDR3 sequences; about 28% of them occurred a single time. The ten biggest clones cover about 3.9% of the sample.

These data were likewise used in another study, on T cells of mothers and their children. Looking at the second paper: Nine systemically healthy Caucasian individuals, comprising three mothers and their six children, were included as donors. cDNA synthesis consumed the entire amount of extracted RNA, loaded at about 1.6 ug RNA in each 15 ul reaction. In the second PCR, sample barcodes and 2-4 random nucleotides were introduced via the M1S primer. Over 8.5 million TCR beta CDR3 reads were obtained for each mother, and 2.7 million or so reads were obtained for each child. Thymic selection shapes the output of TCR recombination in a similar way in related and unrelated pairs, and inherited differences have a minor effect. Normalized repertoire overlap was always found to be slightly, but never significantly, higher in related mother-child pairs than in unrelated mother-child pairs. No persistent microchimeric T cell clones were found, with a detection sensitivity of roughly 92 clones per million clonotypes. To look for features that set related mother-child pairs apart from unrelated individuals, the researchers ran deep NGS to compare the TCR beta repertoires of mothers and children. The mean age was about 40 +/- 4 years for the mothers and 11 +/- 4 years for the children. Libraries were sequenced on Illumina HiSeq 2000 with 100+100 nt paired-end reads after adapter ligation with NEBNext reagents. To prevent cross-contamination, the mother and child libraries were prepared one month apart and sequenced in separate runs. For each donor, between about 450,000 and 2,300,000 distinct TCR beta clonotypes were identified. Naive TCR beta clonotypes were estimated from low-frequency clonotypes matched to each donor's FACS-determined naive share, without sorting.

The sample comprised blood. The source of this sequence is a boy aged 2 to 10 in good health.

The DNA reads as follows: TGTGCCACCAGCAGAGTGTCAGGACCAGCGGGATTGGGTGTCGAGCAGTACTTC. This sequence encodes CATSRVSGPAGLGVEQYF. The rearranged segments are TRBV15 and TRBJ2-7, and 7 junctional nucleotides match TRBD2. Sequences LNHNV (CDR1) and YYDKDF (CDR2) are obtained from the germline V gene (reference sequence). V and J are trimmed by 1 base and 6 bases, and the gene matches miss 18 bases of the junction. The CDR3 numbers 18 residues from cysteine through phenylalanine. Kept here is only the CDR3 DNA, which spans 54 bases and is read in frame from base 1.